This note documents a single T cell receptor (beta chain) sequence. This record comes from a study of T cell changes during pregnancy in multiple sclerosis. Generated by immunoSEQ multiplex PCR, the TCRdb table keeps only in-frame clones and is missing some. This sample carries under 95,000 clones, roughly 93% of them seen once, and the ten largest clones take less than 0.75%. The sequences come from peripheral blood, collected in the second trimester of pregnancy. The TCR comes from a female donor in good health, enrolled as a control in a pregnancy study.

The CDR3 bases are TGCGCCAGCAGCCAAGATCCGGCAGGGGATGCCGATGGCTACACCTTC. This codes for CASSQDPAGDADGYTF. The V call is TRBV4-3, the J call TRBJ1-2; tentative D call: TRBD1 (6 bases). V was cut by 0 bases and J by 6 bases, with 17 bases left in between. This CDR3 spans 16 amino acids. Germline values: CDR1 LGHNA, CDR2 YSLEER.